This T cell receptor beta chain was retrieved from a study of blood T cell repertoires in COVID-19. Looking at the study overall: In each case, the material was cDNA or gDNA derived from T cells, B-cell-depleted T cells, or PBMCs.

This table comes from immunoSEQ multiplex PCR, and its TCRdb copy is limited to in-frame clones, with some not included. The repertoire has tens of thousands of clones, around nine tenths of them found once; the top ten carry 4.5% to 6%. Germline values: CDR1 SGHDT, CDR2 YYEEEE. CDR3 size: 13 residues. With 4 bases removed from V and 8 bases from J, the gap between germline ends came to 15 bases. The sequenced sample consisted of peripheral blood. This sequence originates from a man aged 50 to 60 with active or convalescent COVID-19. This chain joins TRBV5-6 and TRBJ1-2; the D gene is possibly TRBD1 (5 bases). CDR3: CASSLTGTLGYTF. The CDR3 nucleotides read TGTGCCAGCAGCCTAACCGGGACTTTGGGCTACACCTTC.